This T cell receptor beta chain is drawn from a study of Ad26.COV2.S vaccination and SARS-CoV-2 variants. This clone was counted once. What it binds is unknown. Only in-frame clones appear in the TCRdb table, and some are missing; sequencing was by immunoSEQ multiplex PCR. This table has about 350,000 clones, roughly 94% appearing once. Germline CDR1 LGHNA, CDR2 YSLEER. CDR3 length: 15 amino acids. The germline V and J ends were trimmed by 5 bases and 0 bases, with 10 bases remaining between them. Whole-study results and caveats: Possibly, TCR breadth and depth analyses underestimated total T cell responses. Spike-specific TCR breadth was greater in vaccine than placebo recipients. Substantial post-vaccination breadth of spike-specific CD8+ and CD4+ T cell responses was reported.

The sequencing here drew on peripheral blood, taken after recovery from COVID-19. This clonotype was sampled from a human donor who had recovered from COVID-19. The chain is built from TRBV4-3 and TRBJ1-4; D uncertain. CDR3 residues: CASSYSISTNEKLFF. Here the CDR3 DNA reads TGCGCCAGCAGCTACAGCATTTCAACTAATGAAAAACTGTTTTTT.